The 21 T cell receptor beta chains below all came from one sample that was sequenced in a study of identical twins. Via MiXCR, TCRdb re-called the 5' RACE reads, giving one row per CDR3 protein. The sample holds hundreds of thousands of distinct CDR3 sequences; around 6% are singletons and the top ten take 1.5% to 2%. What was sequenced was naive T cells sorted from blood. The receptors were gathered from a man between 18 and 29 years old in good health.

This clonotype was seen many times. The chain has TRBV5-1 and TRBJ1-5; D ambiguous. The CDR3 totals 12 residues. The ends were cut back, 4 bases at V and 5 bases at J, with 7 bases in the middle. Germline-derived CDR1 and CDR2 are SGHRS and YFSETQ. CDR3 residues: CASSASDQPQHF. The CDR3 DNA reads as TGCGCCAGCAGCGCGTCTGATCAGCCCCAGCATTTT.

This clonotype was recorded a few times. The rearrangement joins TRBV11-2 to TRBJ2-2; D might be TRBD2 (6 bases). The CDR3 length is 16 residues. Germline lookup yields CDR1 SGHAT and CDR2 FQNNGV. V lost 1 base to trimming and J lost 5 bases, with 14 bases between them. In nucleotides, the CDR3 is TGTGCCAGCAGCTTAGGTGGAGCGACTAGTACCGGGGAGCTGTTTTTT. Translated: CASSLGGATSTGELFF. Complete variable domain (other parts from reference TRBV11-2 and TRBJ2-2): EAGVAQSPRYKIIEKRQSVAFWCNPISGHATLYWYQQILGQGPKLLIQFQNNGVVDDSQLPKDRFSAERLKGVDSTLKIQPAKLEDSAVYLCASSLGGATSTGELFFGEGSRLTVL.

Comments on this clonotype: The CDR3 end shows no conserved phenylalanine or tryptophan, and so a read error is likely. The chain employs TRBV3-1 and TRBJ2-7; D unclear. CDR3 length: 11 residues. Germline V lookup: CDR1 LGHDT, CDR2 YNNKEL (reference sequence). V was trimmed by 3 bases and J by 1 base, leaving 1 base between them. CDR3 DNA sequence: TGTGCCAGCAGCCAGTCCTACGAGCAGTACTAC. Amino acids: CASSQSYEQYY.

This chain joins TRBV19 and TRBJ2-7; D is undetermined. The CDR3 totals 13 residues. Trimming removed 3 bases from V and 6 bases from J, with 12 bases in between. Germline V gene sequence: CDR1 LNHDA, CDR2 SQIVND (reference sequence). The chain's CDR3 is CASSIVWLGEQYV. CDR3 nucleotide sequence: TGTGCCAGTAGTATTGTGTGGCTGGGCGAGCAGTACGTC.

The J gene is TRBJ2-3, the V gene TRBV6-2 or TRBV6-3; a weak D match, TRBD2 (5 bases). V was shortened by 5 bases and J by 9 bases, with 12 bases between the two germline ends. The length of the CDR3 is 12 residues. Germline CDR1 reads MNHEY; CDR2 reads SVGEGT. The CDR3 sequence: CASSTDLRTQYF. As DNA, the CDR3 is TGTGCCAGCAGTACGGACTTGAGGACGCAGTATTTT.

The chain couples TRBV7-9 to TRBJ2-3, with D unresolved. V lost 11 bases, J lost 3 bases, and 12 bases lay in between. The CDR3 runs 12 residues. The germline CDR1 and CDR2 sequences are SEHNR and FQNEAQ (reference sequence). CDR3 residues: CAGSYLTDTQYF. The CDR3 DNA reads as TGTGCCGGATCGTATTTAACAGATACGCAGTATTTT.

This clonotype was seen a handful of times. The rearrangement joins TRBV27 to TRBJ2-7, with a possible D match to TRBD2 (6 bases). V lost 6 bases and J 3 bases, leaving 18 bases between the germline ends. Germline CDR1 MNHEY, CDR2 SMNVEV (reference sequence). The CDR3 consists of 15 residues. The DNA for the CDR3 is TGTGCCAGCAGATTAACAGCGGGTCCCTACTACGAGCAGTACGTC. Its protein product is CASRLTAGPYYEQYV.

This clonotype was counted a few times. The chain has TRBV11-2 and TRBJ2-1; tentative D call: TRBD2 (6 bases). The V end was cut by 5 bases, the J end by 6 bases, with 11 bases between. Germline CDR1 reads SGHAT; CDR2 reads FQNNGV. This CDR3 has 13 amino acids. The CDR3, as DNA: TGTGCCAGCAGCCGGACTACCATCAATGAGCAGTTCTTC. Its translation is CASSRTTINEQFF.

In its sample, this clonotype was seen many times. This chain links TRBV20-1 with TRBJ2-7, with D unresolved. In germline, CDR1 is DFQATT, CDR2 SNEGSKA (reference sequence). The ends were cut back, 3 bases at V and 4 bases at J, with 13 bases in the middle. This CDR3 is built from 13 residues. CDR3 residues: CSASPGDGYEQYV. The DNA of the CDR3 is TGCAGTGCTAGCCCCGGTGACGGGTACGAGCAGTACGTC.

There are a few counts of this clonotype. The chain joins TRBV24-1 to TRBJ2-7; D unclear. The CDR3 extends over 13 amino acids. CDR1 and CDR2 (germline): KGHDR, SFDVKD. Trimming shortened V by 7 bases and J by 6 bases, and 15 bases separated the two germline ends. The DNA of the CDR3 is TGTGCCACCAGCCTGATCAAGCACGGCGAGCAGTACGTC. Translation: CATSLIKHGEQYV.

V gene TRBV20-1 combines with J gene TRBJ2-5, with a possible D match to TRBD2 (5 bases). The ends were cut back, 3 bases at V and 0 bases at J, with 17 bases in the middle. There are 16 residues in the CDR3. CDR1 and CDR2 (germline): DFQATT, SNEGSKA (reference sequence). The CDR3: CSASGIERTNQETQYF. The CDR3 DNA reads TGCAGTGCTAGCGGGATTGAGCGGACCAACCAAGAGACCCAGTACTTC.

This clonotype was observed a single time. This sequence may be a read error, since a much larger clone differs from it by one base. This chain uses TRBV10-3 with TRBJ1-2; D remains ambiguous. Germline CDR1 reads ENHRY; CDR2 reads SYGVKD. The CDR3 runs 10 residues. The CDR3 DNA sequence: TGTGCCATCGGTGATTATGGCTACACCTTC. It specifies CAIGDYGYTF.

This clonotype was seen ten or more times. V and J are TRBV4-3 and TRBJ1-2, with TRBD1 matching 7 bases. Per germline, CDR1 LGHNA and CDR2 YSLEER. V shed 1 base and J 8 bases; nucleotides not matched to a gene: 4. The CDR3 runs 13 residues. This chain's CDR3 is CASSQARGAGYTF. DNA for the CDR3: TGCGCCAGCAGCCAAGCCAGGGGGGCAGGCTACACCTTC.

In this sample, this clonotype turned up a few times. The rearrangement uses TRBV5-1 and TRBJ2-7; the D gene is possibly TRBD2 (6 bases). Trimming pared 4 bases from V and 6 bases from J, leaving 20 bases between. The CDR3 loop spans 15 amino acids. Per the germline V gene, CDR1 is SGHRS and CDR2 is YFSETQ. As DNA, the CDR3 is TGCGCCAGCAGCCCTGCGTTCGGGGGAGTGGGCGAGCAGTACTTC. Amino acids: CASSPAFGGVGEQYF.

This clonotype was counted ten times or more. The genes are TRBV12-3 or TRBV12-4 and TRBJ1-6, with 7 bases identical to TRBD1. This CDR3 spans 15 amino acids. J was trimmed by 5 bases and V by 6 bases; bases with no gene match: 7. The CDR3 bases are TGTGCCAGCAGCAAGGGACAGACCCATAATTCACCCCTCCACTTT. Its translation is CASSKGQTHNSPLHF.

This clonotype was seen repeatedly, ten times or more. The rearrangement links TRBV5-1 to TRBJ2-5; D uncertain. The CDR3 totals 12 residues. CDR1 SGHRS and CDR2 YFSETQ come from the germline V gene. Trimming took off 4 bases at V and 5 bases at J, with 9 bases between the two ends. The CDR3 DNA reads TGCGCCAGCAGCGCCGACCGGGAGACCCAGTACTTC. Translated: CASSADRETQYF.

The V and J genes are TRBV5-1 and TRBJ1-4, with D possibly matching TRBD1 (5 bases). Germline loops: CDR1 SGHRS, CDR2 YFSETQ. Trimming cost V 0 bases and J 7 bases, with 13 bases left between them. This CDR3 is built from 15 residues. The CDR3 coding sequence is TGCGCCAGCAGCTTGGTTCAGGGAGAACGTGAAAAACTGTTTTTT. As protein: CASSLVQGEREKLFF.

This clonotype was picked up many times. The V gene is TRBV20-1, the J gene TRBJ2-7, with 8 positions matching TRBD1. The CDR3 has 14 residues. Germline CDR1 is DFQATT and CDR2 is SNEGSKA (reference sequence). J was trimmed by 2 bases and V by 3 bases; bases with no gene match: 6. The CDR3 coding sequence is TGCAGTGCTAGTCAACCACAGGGGGCCTACGAGCAGTACTTC. It encodes CSASQPQGAYEQYF.

The table lists this clonotype with a few counts. The V gene is TRBV12-3 or TRBV12-4, the J gene TRBJ2-1; D unclear. The CDR3 extends over 13 amino acids. The V end was cut by 10 bases, the J end by 2 bases, with 12 bases between. CDR3 residues: CANWGSPYNEQFF. The CDR3 DNA sequence: TGTGCCAACTGGGGTTCCCCCTACAATGAGCAGTTCTTC.

V and J are TRBV7-9 and TRBJ1-1, with D maybe TRBD1 (6 bases). Looked up from germline, CDR1 is SEHNR and CDR2 is FQNEAQ (reference sequence). Trimming stripped 5 bases from V and 4 bases from J, with 14 bases between. The length of the CDR3 is 14 residues. CDR3: CASSAQGPLTEAFF. CDR3 nucleotides: TGTGCCAGCAGCGCACAGGGTCCCCTCACTGAAGCTTTCTTT.

The rearrangement joins TRBV3-1 to TRBJ1-2; D remains unclear. Trimming removed 3 bases from V and 6 bases from J, with 5 bases in between. The CDR3 loop spans 11 amino acids. CDR1 and CDR2 from the germline V gene are LGHDT and YNNKEL (reference sequence). The CDR3 spells CASSHGDGYTF. In DNA, the CDR3 is TGTGCCAGCAGCCATGGTGATGGCTACACCTTC.